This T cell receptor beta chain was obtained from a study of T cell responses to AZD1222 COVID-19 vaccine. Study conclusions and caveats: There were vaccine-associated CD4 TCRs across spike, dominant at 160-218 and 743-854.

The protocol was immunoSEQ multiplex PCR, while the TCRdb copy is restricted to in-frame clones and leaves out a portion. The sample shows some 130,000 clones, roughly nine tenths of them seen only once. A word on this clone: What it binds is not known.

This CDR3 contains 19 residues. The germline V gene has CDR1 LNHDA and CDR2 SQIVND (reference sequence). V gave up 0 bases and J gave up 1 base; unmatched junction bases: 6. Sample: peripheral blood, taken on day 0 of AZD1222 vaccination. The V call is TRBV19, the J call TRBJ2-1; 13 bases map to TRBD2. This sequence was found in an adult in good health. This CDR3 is CASSIDKRTSGRSYNEQFF. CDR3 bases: TGTGCCAGTAGTATAGATAAACGGACTAGCGGGAGATCCTACAATGAGCAGTTCTTC. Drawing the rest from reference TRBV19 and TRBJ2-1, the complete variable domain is DGGITQSPKYLFRKEGQNVTLSCEQNLNHDAMYWYRQDPGQGLRLIYYSQIVNDFQKGDIAEGYSVSREKKESFPLTVTSAQKNPTAFYLCASSIDKRTSGRSYNEQFFGPGTRLTVL.